Listed here are 16 T cell receptor beta chains from one sample, sequenced in a study of cytomegalovirus exposure and HLA in healthy donors. Profiling relied on immunoSEQ multiplex PCR, and the TCRdb table lists in-frame clones only, not all of them. The sample holds about 240,000 clones, approximately 90% seen once. Specimen: PBMCs. All receptors come from a man between 18 and 35 years old in good health and CMV-seronegative.

The rearrangement links TRBV15 to TRBJ2-7; 7 positions match TRBD1. Trimming took 3 bases from V and 2 from J; bases not matched to a gene: 10. This CDR3 spans 16 amino acids. Germline CDR1 is LNHNV and CDR2 is YYDKDF (reference sequence). The CDR3 sequence: CATSSTTGASTYEQYF. CDR3 DNA sequence: TGTGCCACCAGCAGTACCACAGGGGCGTCAACCTACGAGCAGTACTTC. The full variable domain, rest sourced from reference TRBV15 and TRBJ2-7, is DAMVIQNPRYQVTQFGKPVTLSCSQTLNHNVMYWYQQKSSQAPKLLFHYYDKDFNNEADTPDNFQSRRPNTSFCFLDIRSPGLGDTAMYLCATSSTTGASTYEQYFGPGTRLTVT.

The chain employs TRBV5-4 and TRBJ1-5; D remains unclear. The germline V gene encodes CDR1 SGHNT and CDR2 YYREEE (reference sequence). This CDR3 contains 14 residues. Trimming left V 3 bases short and J 1 base short, with 8 bases between. The CDR3 DNA is TGTGCCAGCAGCTCATACAACAGCAATCAGCCCCAGCATTTT. Residues: CASSSYNSNQPQHF.

V is TRBV6-5 and J is TRBJ2-7, with D perhaps matching TRBD1 (5 bases). Germline CDR1 MNHEY, CDR2 SVGAGI. V lost 6 bases to trimming and J lost 3 bases, with 9 bases between them. The length of the CDR3 is 12 residues. For the CDR3, the DNA is TGTGCCAGCAGAGGAGACAGCTACGAGCAGTACTTC. It translates to CASRGDSYEQYF.

This clone was detected a few times. The chain carries TRBV30 and TRBJ1-1, with D unclear. The germline gives CDR1 GTSNPN, CDR2 SVGIG (reference sequence). The V gene lost 2 bases and the J gene lost 2 bases, with 6 bases spanning the gap. CDR3 length: 12 amino acids. CDR3 nucleotide sequence: TGTGCCTGGAGTCCCTTAAACACTGAAGCTTTCTTT. Protein: CAWSPLNTEAFF.

The V call is TRBV5-1, the J call TRBJ2-2; the D gene is possibly TRBD2 (5 bases). The length of the CDR3 is 13 residues. Trimming took off 2 bases at V and 6 bases at J, with 8 bases between the two ends. Germline V gives CDR1 SGHRS, CDR2 YFSETQ. The CDR3 here is CASSFGGAGELFF. DNA for the CDR3: TGCGCCAGCAGCTTTGGAGGTGCCGGGGAGCTGTTTTTT.

Notes on this clone: This CDR3 is also generated by other DNA sequences in the sample. This sequence joins TRBV9 and TRBJ1-2, with TRBD1 matching 9 bases. Germline V gives CDR1 SGDLS, CDR2 YYNGEE. The CDR3 length is 14 residues. V lost 0 bases and J lost 5; bases outside the gene matches: 2. CDR3 nucleotides: TGTGCCAGCAGCGTAGGGACAGGGGAATATGGCTACACCTTC. Amino acids: CASSVGTGEYGYTF.

The chain combines TRBV7-2 with TRBJ2-5; the D gene is possibly TRBD2 (7 bases). V dropped 5 bases and J dropped 1 base, with 14 bases sitting between them. This CDR3 spans 15 amino acids. Germline V CDR1 and CDR2: SGHTA, FQGNSA. This chain's CDR3 is CASSGGGGPQETQYF. CDR3 coding DNA: TGTGCCAGCAGCGGGGGCGGGGGCCCCCAAGAGACCCAGTACTTC.

The chain joins TRBV6-5 to TRBJ1-2; TRBD1 matches at 8 bases. With V trimmed by 5 bases and J by 5 bases, 10 bases remained unmatched. Germline CDR1 is MNHEY and CDR2 is SVGAGI. The CDR3 is made up of 15 amino acids. CDR3 region: CASSRTGSALYGYTF. DNA for the CDR3: TGTGCCAGCAGTCGGACAGGGTCGGCGTTGTATGGCTACACCTTC.

Points on this clone: A read error may explain this, as a much larger clone is one base away. The chain links TRBV6-1 to TRBJ2-7, with D possibly being TRBD1 (7 bases). From germline, CDR1 is MNHNS and CDR2 SASEGT. The CDR3 extends over 13 amino acids. Trimming shortened V by 6 bases and J by 0 bases, and 9 bases separated the two germline ends. CDR3 amino acids: CASRRDSSYEQYF. In DNA, the CDR3 is TGTGCCAGCAGGCGGGACAGCTCCTACGAGCAGTACTTC.

The V and J genes are TRBV14 and TRBJ2-3, with 9 positions matching TRBD1. With V trimmed by 2 bases and J by 2 bases, 5 bases remained unmatched. The CDR3 has 16 amino acids. The V gene's germline CDR1 is SGHDN and CDR2 FVKESK. CDR3 residues: CASSQLTGGYTDTQYF. The CDR3, as DNA: TGTGCCAGCAGCCAATTGACAGGGGGGTACACAGATACGCAGTATTTT.

The chain joins TRBV6-1 to TRBJ1-2; a possible D gene is TRBD1 (6 bases). Trimming cost V 1 base and J 7 bases, with 10 bases left between them. CDR1 MNHNS and CDR2 SASEGT come from the germline V gene. This CDR3 is 13 amino acids long. The CDR3 DNA is TGTGCCAGCAGTGAAGAACAGGGTGCTGGCTACACCTTC. Protein product: CASSEEQGAGYTF.

The chain combines TRBV7-2 with TRBJ2-3, with TRBD2 as a possible D gene (6 bases). Germline loops: CDR1 SGHTA, CDR2 FQGNSA. This CDR3 has 15 residues. Trimming left V 4 bases short and J 1 base short, with 12 bases between. CDR3 residues: CASSSYSGRTDTQYF. CDR3 nucleotide sequence: TGTGCCAGCAGCTCTTATAGCGGCCGCACAGATACGCAGTATTTT.

The chain combines TRBV5-1 with TRBJ2-7, with 8 bases lining up with TRBD2. CDR1 is SGHRS and CDR2 is YFSETQ in the germline V gene. The length of the CDR3 is 18 residues. Germline trimming cut 4 bases from V and 5 bases from J; bases unmatched to any gene: 20. The CDR3 DNA sequence: TGCGCCAGCAGCCCATCACTGATAATAGCGGGGTACGTGAACGAGCAGTACTTC. Translating gives CASSPSLIIAGYVNEQYF.

The chain couples TRBV10-2 to TRBJ2-7; TRBD2 might be the D (6 bases). This CDR3 contains 14 residues. Looked up from germline, CDR1 is WSHSY and CDR2 is SAAADI. Trimming stripped 6 bases from V and 2 bases from J, with 14 bases between. CDR3 in DNA: TGCGCCAGCAGCACGCCTGGCGGGGCCTACGAGCAGTACTTC. Protein: CASSTPGGAYEQYF.

CDR3 sequence reads: CASSQLGQPYEQYF. The CDR3 DNA sequence: TGTGCCAGCAGCCAACTGGGACAGCCCTACGAGCAGTACTTC. This chain joins TRBV14 and TRBJ2-7; 7 nucleotides align to TRBD1. This CDR3 comprises 14 residues. Germline V gene sequence: CDR1 SGHDN, CDR2 FVKESK. Unmatched junction bases numbered 3, after V lost 2 bases and J lost 2 bases.

This chain connects TRBV11-3 to TRBJ1-4; 7 bases are shared with TRBD1. The CDR3 consists of 16 residues. Trimming removed 5 bases from V and 8 bases from J; junction bases left unmatched: 14. Germline assignment: CDR1 SGHNT and CDR2 YENEEA. The CDR3 DNA reads TGTGCCAGCAGCCGCGGCCGGGACAGAGCTAGGGAAAAACTGTTTTTT. Amino acid sequence: CASSRGRDRAREKLFF.